This TCR beta chain was captured by sequencing in a study of T cells in Graves' hyperthyroidism and ophthalmopathy. The definition of stable Graves' hyperthyroidism was no ophthalmopathy progression within 18 months. Patients showing uncontrolled infection, other autoimmune disease, pregnancy or lactation were ineligible. Study observations and caveats: The blood repertoire included most of the expanded thyroid clonotypes above 0.001. Model output signaled ophthalmopathy a median 6.5 months ahead of onset.

Germline V lookup: CDR1 MNHEY, CDR2 SVGEGT. The CDR3 loop spans 16 amino acids. The J segment lost 3 bases and the V segment lost 3 bases, leaving 8 bases of the junction unmatched. TCR beta CDR3 region amplification was performed from RNA transcripts. First-round RT-PCR with HTBI primers amplified the TCR CDR3 region. TCRdb passed the multiplex PCR reads through MiXCR, listing each CDR3 protein once. The sample has fewer than 700,000 distinct CDR3 sequences, around 15% seen once. About this clonotype itself: Its antigen remains unknown.

The sequenced sample was blood. The V call is TRBV6-2 or TRBV6-3, the J call TRBJ2-7, with 10 bases matching TRBD2. This sequence was found in a woman in her twenties or thirties with Graves' hyperthyroidism. The CDR3 bases are TGTGCCAGCAGTTATCCTAGCGGGGGCTTCCTCTACGAGCAGTACTTC. This sequence encodes CASSYPSGGFLYEQYF.